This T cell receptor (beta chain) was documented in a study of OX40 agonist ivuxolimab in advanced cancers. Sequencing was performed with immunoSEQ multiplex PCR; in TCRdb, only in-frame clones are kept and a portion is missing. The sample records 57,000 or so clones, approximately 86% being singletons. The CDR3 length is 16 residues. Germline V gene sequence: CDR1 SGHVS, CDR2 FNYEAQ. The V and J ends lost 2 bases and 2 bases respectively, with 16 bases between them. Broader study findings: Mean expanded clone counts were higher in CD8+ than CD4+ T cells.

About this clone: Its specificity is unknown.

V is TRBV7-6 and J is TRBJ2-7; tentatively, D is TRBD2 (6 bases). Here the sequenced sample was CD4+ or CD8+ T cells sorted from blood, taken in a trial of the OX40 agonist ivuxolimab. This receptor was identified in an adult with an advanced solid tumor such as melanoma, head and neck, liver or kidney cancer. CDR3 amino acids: CASSLQRRERTYEQYF. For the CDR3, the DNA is TGTGCCAGCAGCTTACAAAGGAGGGAGAGGACCTACGAGCAGTACTTC.